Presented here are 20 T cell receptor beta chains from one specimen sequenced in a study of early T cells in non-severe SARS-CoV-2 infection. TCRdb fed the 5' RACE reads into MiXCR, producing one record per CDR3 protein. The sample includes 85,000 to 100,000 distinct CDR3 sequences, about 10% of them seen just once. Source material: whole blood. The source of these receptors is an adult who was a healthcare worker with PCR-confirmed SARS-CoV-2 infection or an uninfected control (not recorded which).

For the CDR3, the DNA is TGCAGTGCTAGAGATGTCGGGCAGCGCGCGAACACCGGGGAGCTGTTTTTT. It encodes CSARDVGQRANTGELFF. The chain has TRBV20-1 and TRBJ2-2, with no clear D. The germline V gene encodes CDR1 DFQATT and CDR2 SNEGSKA (reference sequence). V was trimmed by 0 bases and J by 0 bases, leaving 14 bases between them. CDR3 length: 17 residues.

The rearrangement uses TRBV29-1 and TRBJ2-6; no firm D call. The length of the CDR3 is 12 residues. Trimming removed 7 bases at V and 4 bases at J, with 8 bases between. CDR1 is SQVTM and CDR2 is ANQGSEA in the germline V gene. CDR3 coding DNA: TGCAGCGCCCGTCAGGGGGCCAACGTCCTGACTTTC. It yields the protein CSARQGANVLTF.

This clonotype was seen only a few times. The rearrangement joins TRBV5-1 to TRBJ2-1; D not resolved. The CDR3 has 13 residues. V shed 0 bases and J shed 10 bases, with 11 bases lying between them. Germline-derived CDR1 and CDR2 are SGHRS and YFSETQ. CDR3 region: CASSLGVRNEQFF. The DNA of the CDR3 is TGCGCCAGCAGCTTGGGCGTAAGAAACGAGCAGTTCTTC.

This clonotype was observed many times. The CDR3 region is CASSPIARDYEQYF. CDR3 coding DNA: TGTGCCAGCTCACCAATTGCGAGAGACTACGAGCAGTACTTC. The chain combines TRBV18 with TRBJ2-7; D is uncertain. The CDR3 is 14 amino acids. The germline V gene has CDR1 KGHSH and CDR2 LQKENI. Trimming removed 2 bases at V and 3 bases at J, with 11 bases between.

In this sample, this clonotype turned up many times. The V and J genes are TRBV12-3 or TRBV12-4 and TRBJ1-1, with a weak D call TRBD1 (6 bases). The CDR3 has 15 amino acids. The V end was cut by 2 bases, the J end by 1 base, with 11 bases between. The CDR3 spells CASSLQGSGNTEAFF. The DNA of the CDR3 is TGTGCCAGCAGTTTACAGGGGAGTGGGAACACTGAAGCTTTCTTT.

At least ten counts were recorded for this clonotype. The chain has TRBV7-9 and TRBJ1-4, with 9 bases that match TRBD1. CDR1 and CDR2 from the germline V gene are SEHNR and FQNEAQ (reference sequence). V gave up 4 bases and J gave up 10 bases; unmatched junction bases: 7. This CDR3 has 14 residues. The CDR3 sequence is CASSSRDRAGKLFF. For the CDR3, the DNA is TGTGCCAGCAGCTCCCGGGACAGGGCGGGAAAACTGTTTTTT.

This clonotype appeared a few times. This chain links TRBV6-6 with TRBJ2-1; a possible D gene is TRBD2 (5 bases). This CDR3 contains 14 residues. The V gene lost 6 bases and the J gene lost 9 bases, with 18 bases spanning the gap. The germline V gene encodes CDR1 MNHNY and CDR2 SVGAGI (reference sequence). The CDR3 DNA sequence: TGTGCCAGCAGCCCCGAGCCGGGGTCGGGTGAGCAGTTCTTC. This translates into CASSPEPGSGEQFF.

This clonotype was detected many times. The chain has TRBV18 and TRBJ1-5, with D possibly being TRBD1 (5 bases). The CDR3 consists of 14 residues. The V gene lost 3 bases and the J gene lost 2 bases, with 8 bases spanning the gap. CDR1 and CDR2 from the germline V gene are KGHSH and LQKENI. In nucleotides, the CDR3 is TGTGCCAGCTCACCCCAGGGTGGCAATCAGCCCCAGCATTTT. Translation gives CASSPQGGNQPQHF.

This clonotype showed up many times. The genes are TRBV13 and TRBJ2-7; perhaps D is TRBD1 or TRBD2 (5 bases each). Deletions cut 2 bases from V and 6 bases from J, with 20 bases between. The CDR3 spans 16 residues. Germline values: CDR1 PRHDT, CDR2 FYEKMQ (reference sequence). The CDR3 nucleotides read TGTGCCAGCAGCTTATCGGGTTTTTCAGGGACCAGCGAGCAGTACTTC. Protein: CASSLSGFSGTSEQYF.

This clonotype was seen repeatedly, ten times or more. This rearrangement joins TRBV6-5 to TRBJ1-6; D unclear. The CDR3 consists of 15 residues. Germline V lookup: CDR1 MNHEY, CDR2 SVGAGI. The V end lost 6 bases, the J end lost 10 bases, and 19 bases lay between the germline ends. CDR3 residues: CASSQQVGQNSPLHF. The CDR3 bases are TGTGCCAGCAGCCAGCAAGTTGGCCAAAACTCACCCCTCCACTTT.

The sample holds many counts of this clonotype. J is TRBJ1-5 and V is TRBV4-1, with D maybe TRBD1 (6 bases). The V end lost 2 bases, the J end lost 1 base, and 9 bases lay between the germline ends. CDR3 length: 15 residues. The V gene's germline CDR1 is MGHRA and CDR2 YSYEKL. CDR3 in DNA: TGCGCCAGCAGCCAACCAGGGGACAGCAATCAGCCCCAGCATTTT. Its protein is CASSQPGDSNQPQHF.

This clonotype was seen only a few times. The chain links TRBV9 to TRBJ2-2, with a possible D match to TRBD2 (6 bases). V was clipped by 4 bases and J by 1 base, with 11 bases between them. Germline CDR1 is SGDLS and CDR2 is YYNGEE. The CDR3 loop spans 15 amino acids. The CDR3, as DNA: TGTGCCAGCAGCCCCCGGGGGAGGAACACCGGGGAGCTGTTTTTT. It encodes CASSPRGRNTGELFF.

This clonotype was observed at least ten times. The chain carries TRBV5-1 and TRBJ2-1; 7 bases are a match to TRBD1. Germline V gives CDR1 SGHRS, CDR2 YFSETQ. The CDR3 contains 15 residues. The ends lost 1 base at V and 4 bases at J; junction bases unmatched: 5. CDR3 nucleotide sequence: TGCGCCAGCAGCTTGTTACCGGGACAGTACAATGAGCAGTTCTTC. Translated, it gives CASSLLPGQYNEQFF.

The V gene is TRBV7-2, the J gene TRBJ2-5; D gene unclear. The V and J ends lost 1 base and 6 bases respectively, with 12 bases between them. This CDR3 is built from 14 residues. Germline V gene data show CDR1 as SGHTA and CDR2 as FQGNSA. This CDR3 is CASSLVRSAKTQYF. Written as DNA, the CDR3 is TGTGCCAGCAGCTTAGTGCGGTCGGCGAAGACCCAGTACTTC.

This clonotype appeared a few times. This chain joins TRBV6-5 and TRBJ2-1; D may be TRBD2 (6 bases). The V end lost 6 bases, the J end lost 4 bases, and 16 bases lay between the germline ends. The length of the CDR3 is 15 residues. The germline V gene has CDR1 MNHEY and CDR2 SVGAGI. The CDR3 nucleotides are TGTGCCAGCAGCCTACCAGGTGGAGGGTACAATGAGCAGTTCTTC. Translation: CASSLPGGGYNEQFF.

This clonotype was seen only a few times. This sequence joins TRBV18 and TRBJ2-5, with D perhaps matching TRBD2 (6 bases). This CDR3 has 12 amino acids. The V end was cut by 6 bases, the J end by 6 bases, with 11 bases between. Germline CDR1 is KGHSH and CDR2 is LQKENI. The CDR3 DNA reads TGTGCCAGCTCCCCGGGACTCCAGACCCAGTACTTC. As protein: CASSPGLQTQYF.

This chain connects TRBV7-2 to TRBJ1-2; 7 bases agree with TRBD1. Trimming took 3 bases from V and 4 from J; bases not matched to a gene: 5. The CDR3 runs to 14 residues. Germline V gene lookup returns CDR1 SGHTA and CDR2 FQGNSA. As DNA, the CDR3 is TGTGCCAGCAGCTTTGACAGGGAAATCTATGGCTACACCTTC. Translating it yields CASSFDREIYGYTF.

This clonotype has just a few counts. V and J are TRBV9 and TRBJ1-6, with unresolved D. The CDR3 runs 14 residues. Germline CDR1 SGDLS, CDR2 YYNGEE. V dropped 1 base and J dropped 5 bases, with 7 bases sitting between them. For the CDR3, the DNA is TGTGCCAGCAGCGTAAAGGTGAATAATTCACCCCTCCACTTT. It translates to CASSVKVNNSPLHF. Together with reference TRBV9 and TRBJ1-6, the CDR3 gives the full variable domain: DSGVTQTPKHLITATGQRVTLRCSPRSGDLSVYWYQQSLDQGLQFLIQYYNGEERAKGNILERFSAQQFPDLHSELNLSSLELGDSALYFCASSVKVNNSPLHFGNGTRLTVT.

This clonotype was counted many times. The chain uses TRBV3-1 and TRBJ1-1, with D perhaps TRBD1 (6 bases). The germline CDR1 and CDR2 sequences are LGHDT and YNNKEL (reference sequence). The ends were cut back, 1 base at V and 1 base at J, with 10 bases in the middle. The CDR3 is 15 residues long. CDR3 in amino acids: CASSQVSRGNTEAFF. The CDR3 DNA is TGTGCCAGCAGCCAAGTTAGCAGGGGGAACACTGAAGCTTTCTTT.

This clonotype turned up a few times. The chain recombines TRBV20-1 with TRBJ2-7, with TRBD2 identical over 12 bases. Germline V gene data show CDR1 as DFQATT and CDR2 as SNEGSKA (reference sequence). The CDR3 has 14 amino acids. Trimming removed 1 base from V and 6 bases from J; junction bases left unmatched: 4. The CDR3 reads CSARAATSGGEQYF. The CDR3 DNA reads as TGCAGTGCTAGAGCCGCGACTAGCGGGGGCGAGCAGTACTTC.